This T cell receptor beta chain originates from a study of cytomegalovirus exposure and HLA in healthy donors. General study findings and limits: Immune exposure was documented only through CMV serostatus.

Germline V CDR1 and CDR2: SGHVS, FQNEAQ. CDR3 length: 16 residues. V dropped 5 bases and J dropped 4; count of bases not matched to a gene: 7. The primer mix had 60 Vbeta and 13 Jbeta primers. The table came from immunoSEQ multiplex PCR; TCRdb's copy has only in-frame clones and leaves some out. The table records about 120,000 clones, about 80% of them present only once. A few counts support this clone. The antigen remains unidentified. The sample taken for sequencing was PBMCs. This TCR came from a woman in her thirties or forties in good health and CMV-seropositive. This rearrangement joins TRBV7-8 to TRBJ2-7; 14 bases align to TRBD2. CDR3 protein: CASSPRLAGGQYEQYF. CDR3 bases: TGTGCCAGCAGCCCAAGACTAGCGGGAGGGCAATACGAGCAGTACTTC.